The 28 T cell receptor beta chains given below trace back to one sample, sequenced in a study of cytomegalovirus exposure and HLA in healthy donors. Amplification used 60 Vbeta primers and 13 Jbeta primers. The table came from immunoSEQ multiplex PCR; TCRdb's copy has only in-frame clones and leaves some out. The sample includes fewer than 250,000 clones, over 80% seen only once; the top ten take around 6%. Sequencing input: PBMCs. The receptors here all came from a man between 35 and 55 years old in good health and CMV-seropositive.

V is TRBV6-1 and J is TRBJ2-3; TRBD1 aligns across 7 bases. The CDR3 is 14 residues long. In germline, CDR1 is MNHNS, CDR2 SASEGT. After removal of 2 bases from V and 4 bases from J, the junction contained 3 bases not matched to a gene. The CDR3, as DNA: TGTGCCAGCAGTGAAAGGCAGGGGGCAGATACGCAGTATTTT. It translates to CASSERQGADTQYF.

This clone was observed a handful of times. The chain joins TRBV29-1 to TRBJ1-1; D is ambiguous. This CDR3 has 12 residues. Germline values: CDR1 SQVTM, CDR2 ANQGSEA. The V end lost 1 base, the J end lost 6 bases, and 9 bases lay between the germline ends. The CDR3 nucleotides read TGCAGCGTTGAAGCCCAGTCGTCTGAAGCTTTCTTT. Translating it yields CSVEAQSSEAFF.

The rearrangement uses TRBV2 and TRBJ2-1; D may be TRBD2 (6 bases). CDR1 is SNHLY, CDR2 FYNNEI, per germline. The CDR3 runs 15 residues. Deletions cut 6 bases from V and 0 bases from J, with 12 bases between. In DNA, the CDR3 is TGTGCCAGCAGGGGGGGATCGGTCTCCTACAATGAGCAGTTCTTC. The encoded protein is CASRGGSVSYNEQFF.

J is TRBJ2-7 and V is TRBV5-1; 12 bases map to TRBD1. Looked up from germline, CDR1 is SGHRS and CDR2 is YFSETQ. CDR3 length equals 15 residues. V trimming: 5 bases; J trimming: 4 bases; junction bases outside the gene matches: 7. The CDR3 is CASSPGTGGFYEQYV. CDR3 bases: TGCGCCAGCAGTCCCGGGACAGGGGGCTTTTACGAGCAGTACGTC.

This chain connects TRBV5-6 to TRBJ2-7, with 11 bases fitting TRBD2. V trimming: 4 bases; J trimming: 2 bases; junction bases outside the gene matches: 5. CDR1 and CDR2 (germline): SGHDT, YYEEEE. The length of the CDR3 is 15 residues. CDR3 sequence reads: CASSPGTSGTYEQYV. The DNA of the CDR3 is TGTGCCAGCAGCCCGGGGACTAGCGGAACCTACGAGCAGTACGTC.

The genes are TRBV7-9 and TRBJ2-7; 12 nucleotides line up with TRBD2. The V gene end was trimmed by 1 base and the J gene end by 0 bases; junction bases not matched to a gene: 10. The CDR3 has 19 amino acids. The germline V gene encodes CDR1 SEHNR and CDR2 FQNEAQ (reference sequence). This CDR3 reads CASSLVTSGSKGSSYEQYF. The CDR3 bases are TGTGCCAGCAGCTTAGTGACTAGCGGGAGTAAGGGTAGCTCCTACGAGCAGTACTTC.

The V call is TRBV6-6, the J call TRBJ1-5; perhaps TRBD1 as D (6 bases). The V gene lost 5 bases and the J gene lost 5 bases, with 10 bases spanning the gap. Germline CDR1 reads MNHNY; CDR2 reads SVGAGI (reference sequence). This CDR3 is 13 amino acids long. This CDR3 reads CASSQDSYQPQHF. The CDR3 DNA follows: TGTGCCAGCAGTCAGGACAGTTATCAGCCCCAGCATTTT.

The rearrangement uses TRBV19 and TRBJ1-1, with 11 bases that match TRBD1. In germline, CDR1 is LNHDA, CDR2 SQIVND (reference sequence). The V gene end was trimmed by 4 bases and the J gene end by 5 bases; junction bases not matched to a gene: 3. The CDR3 spans 14 residues. The CDR3 region has the DNA TGTGCCAGTAGTAGGACAGGGGGCAGAACTGAAGCTTTCTTT. This codes for CASSRTGGRTEAFF.

This clone appeared a single time. CDR3 coding DNA: TGTGCCAGCAGTCTCCTAGGACAGCTTCACGTGAATGGCTACACCTTC. Its protein is CASSLLGQLHVNGYTF. The chain links TRBV27 to TRBJ1-2; D possibly corresponds to TRBD1 (6 bases). This CDR3 has 16 residues. Germline lookup yields CDR1 MNHEY and CDR2 SMNVEV (reference sequence). V was pared by 5 bases and J by 6 bases, with 22 bases between.

This rearrangement joins TRBV19 to TRBJ1-5, with 9 bases fitting TRBD1. J was trimmed by 5 bases and V by 6 bases; bases with no gene match: 5. The germline V gene has CDR1 LNHDA and CDR2 SQIVND (reference sequence). The CDR3 extends over 14 amino acids. CDR3 protein: CASRGQGDYQPQHF. CDR3 DNA: TGTGCCAGTAGGGGACAGGGAGATTATCAGCCCCAGCATTTT.

Only a few counts were recorded for this clone. The V call is TRBV29-1, the J call TRBJ2-3; D is possibly TRBD1 (5 bases). CDR1 is SQVTM, CDR2 ANQGSEA, per germline. The CDR3 covers 14 residues. V shed 3 bases and J shed 3 bases, with 13 bases lying between them. CDR3 DNA: TGCAGCGTTGACGGGCAGGGTATAACAGATACGCAGTATTTT. It codes for CSVDGQGITDTQYF.

The chain recombines TRBV11-3 with TRBJ2-7; D remains unclear. V was shortened by 1 base and J by 2 bases, with 3 bases between the two germline ends. The CDR3 totals 12 residues. Germline CDR1 is SGHNT and CDR2 is YENEEA. In nucleotides, the CDR3 is TGTGCCAGCAGCTTAGGGGCCTACGAGCAGTACGTC. This gives the protein CASSLGAYEQYV.

The chain uses TRBV30 and TRBJ2-7; 12 bases match TRBD2. Germline CDR1 is GTSNPN and CDR2 is SVGIG (reference sequence). Losses at the gene ends were 5 bases for V and 7 bases for J; bases not matched to a gene: 6. The CDR3 totals 13 residues. This CDR3 reads CAWSSGRASEQYV. For the CDR3, the DNA is TGTGCCTGGTCTAGCGGGAGGGCCTCGGAGCAGTACGTC.

The chain links TRBV10-1 to TRBJ2-1, with D possibly matching TRBD1 (6 bases). Trimming removed 5 bases from V and 0 bases from J, with 14 bases in between. Germline V lookup: CDR1 WNHNN, CDR2 SYGVQD (reference sequence). CDR3 length: 16 amino acids. The CDR3 is CASSLHRDTSYNEQFF. The CDR3 bases are TGCGCCAGCAGTCTTCACCGGGACACCTCCTACAATGAGCAGTTCTTC.

The V gene is TRBV18, the J gene TRBJ2-2; 13 nucleotides line up with TRBD2. Germline trimming cut 6 bases from V and 3 bases from J; bases unmatched to any gene: 7. This CDR3 spans 17 amino acids. Looked up from germline, CDR1 is KGHSH and CDR2 is LQKENI. CDR3 residues: CASSPWTSGSYTGELFF. CDR3 nucleotides: TGTGCCAGCTCGCCTTGGACTAGCGGGAGCTACACCGGGGAGCTGTTTTTT. The full variable domain, in which reference TRBV18 and TRBJ2-2 provide the parts outside the CDR3, is NAGVMQNPRHLVRRRGQEARLRCSPMKGHSHVYWYRQLPEEGLKFMVYLQKENIIDESGMPKERFSAEFPKEGPSILRIQQVVRGDSAAYFCASSPWTSGSYTGELFFGEGSRLTVL.

V usage is TRBV15 and J usage is TRBJ1-1; D gene uncertain. V lost 5 bases, J lost 0 bases, and 13 bases lay in between. Germline V CDR1 and CDR2: LNHNV, YYDKDF (reference sequence). This CDR3 has 15 amino acids. The CDR3 bases are TGTGCCACCAGCCCCCCCCAGCGCATGAACACTGAAGCTTTCTTT. It codes for CATSPPQRMNTEAFF.

The chain uses TRBV29-1 and TRBJ2-7; D unresolved. The germline V and J ends were trimmed by 5 bases and 5 bases, with 16 bases remaining between them. Germline V CDR1 and CDR2: SQVTM, ANQGSEA. This CDR3 is built from 13 residues. The CDR3 DNA reads as TGCAGCGTTCGCCTGCTGTCGGTGCACGAGCAGTACTTC. It specifies CSVRLLSVHEQYF.

This clone has only one observation. The chain is built from TRBV2 and TRBJ2-5; 11 nucleotides agree with TRBD1. The germline CDR1 and CDR2 sequences are SNHLY and FYNNEI. CDR3 size: 15 residues. V lost 5 bases to trimming and J lost 5 bases; unmatched junction nucleotides: 7. The CDR3 nucleotides are TGTGCCAGCAGTAGGGGACAGGGGGTCCGGGAGACCCAGTACTTC. Translating it yields CASSRGQGVRETQYF.

The chain carries TRBV7-2 and TRBJ1-3, with D perhaps matching TRBD1 (5 bases). Germline CDR1 and CDR2: SGHTA and FQGNSA. V lost 5 bases and J 4 bases, leaving 15 bases between the germline ends. The CDR3 totals 15 residues. The CDR3 bases are TGTGCCAGCAGCCCAGACAGTTTCTCGGGAAACACCATATATTTT. Translation: CASSPDSFSGNTIYF.

There are a few counts of this clone. The chain combines TRBV14 with TRBJ2-7; no reliable D call. Germline-derived CDR1 and CDR2 are SGHDN and FVKESK. CDR3 size: 15 residues. V lost 0 bases to trimming and J lost 4 bases, with 13 bases between them. The CDR3 reads CASSQDGHGFYEQYF. For the CDR3, the DNA is TGTGCCAGCAGCCAAGATGGCCACGGGTTTTACGAGCAGTACTTC.

The V and J genes are TRBV30 and TRBJ2-2, with D possibly matching TRBD1 (6 bases). Germline assignment: CDR1 GTSNPN and CDR2 SVGIG (reference sequence). CDR3 length: 15 residues. With 0 bases removed from V and 6 bases from J, the gap between germline ends came to 14 bases. The CDR3 DNA sequence: TGTGCCTGGAGTGTACCCGGAGCAGGGGCCGGGGAGCTGTTTTTT. This encodes CAWSVPGAGAGELFF.

The chain uses TRBV9 and TRBJ2-1, with D perhaps matching TRBD2 (6 bases). Germline V CDR1 and CDR2: SGDLS, YYNGEE. The V gene lost 3 bases and the J gene lost 5 bases, with 12 bases spanning the gap. There are 14 residues in the CDR3. Here the CDR3 reads CASSARLGHNEQFF. CDR3 bases: TGTGCCAGCAGCGCCCGACTAGGTCACAATGAGCAGTTCTTC.

This rearrangement joins TRBV2 to TRBJ2-5; weak D call: TRBD2 (6 bases). Germline CDR1 SNHLY, CDR2 FYNNEI. This CDR3 spans 13 amino acids. Trimming removed 8 bases from V and 2 bases from J, with 12 bases in between. The CDR3 sequence: CASCGGRQETQYF. For the CDR3, the DNA is TGTGCCAGCTGCGGAGGGAGGCAAGAGACCCAGTACTTC.

The V call is TRBV5-1, the J call TRBJ2-2, with TRBD2 matching over 10 bases. Germline V gene data show CDR1 as SGHRS and CDR2 as YFSETQ. V shed 4 bases, J shed 2 bases, and the junction held 5 bases outside the gene matches. This CDR3 comprises 16 residues. CDR3 sequence: CASSPRLAGNTGELFF. In DNA, the CDR3 is TGCGCCAGCAGCCCCAGACTAGCGGGTAACACCGGGGAGCTGTTTTTT.

The chain is built from TRBV25-1 and TRBJ2-1; 7 bases are a match to TRBD1. With 2 bases clipped from V and 9 bases from J, the junction kept 16 bases outside the gene matches. The CDR3 covers 17 residues. Germline assignment: CDR1 MGHDK and CDR2 SYGVNS. The CDR3 here is CASSEGGRRQGASEQFF. CDR3 sequence (DNA): TGTGCCAGCAGTGAAGGTGGGCGGAGACAGGGAGCTAGTGAGCAGTTCTTC.

This chain uses TRBV7-9 with TRBJ2-5; the match to TRBD2 covers 9 bases. Unmatched junction bases numbered 7, after V lost 5 bases and J lost 0 bases. The CDR3 has 16 residues. Germline CDR1 is SEHNR and CDR2 is FQNEAQ (reference sequence). CDR3: CASSGLAGWYQETQYF. CDR3 in DNA: TGTGCCAGCAGCGGTCTAGCGGGGTGGTACCAAGAGACCCAGTACTTC.

This clone was detected a few times. V usage is TRBV19 and J usage is TRBJ2-1, with 11 bases lining up with TRBD1. This CDR3 has 14 amino acids. Germline values: CDR1 LNHDA, CDR2 SQIVND (reference sequence). Germline trimming cut 5 bases from V and 3 bases from J; bases unmatched to any gene: 0. CDR3 sequence (DNA): TGTGCCAGTAGTGGGACAGGGGGCTACAATGAGCAGTTCTTC. Translating it yields CASSGTGGYNEQFF.

V usage is TRBV7-9 and J usage is TRBJ2-1; 14 bases fit TRBD2. This CDR3 has 16 residues. Germline CDR1 SEHNR, CDR2 FQNEAQ (reference sequence). V shed 3 bases, J shed 9 bases, and the junction held 7 bases outside the gene matches. The CDR3 bases are TGTGCCAGCAGCTTGGGACTAGCGGGAGAGTACGGTGAGCAGTTCTTC. Translating gives CASSLGLAGEYGEQFF.